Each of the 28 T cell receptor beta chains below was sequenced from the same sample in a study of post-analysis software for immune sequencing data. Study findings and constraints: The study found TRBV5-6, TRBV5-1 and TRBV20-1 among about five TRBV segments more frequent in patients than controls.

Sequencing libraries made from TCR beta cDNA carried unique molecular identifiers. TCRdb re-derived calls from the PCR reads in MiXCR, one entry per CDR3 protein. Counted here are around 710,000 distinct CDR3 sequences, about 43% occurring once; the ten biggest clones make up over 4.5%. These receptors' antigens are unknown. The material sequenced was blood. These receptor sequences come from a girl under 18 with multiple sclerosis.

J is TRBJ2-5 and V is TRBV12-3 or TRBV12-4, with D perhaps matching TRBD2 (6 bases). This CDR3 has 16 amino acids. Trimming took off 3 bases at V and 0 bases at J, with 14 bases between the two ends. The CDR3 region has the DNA TGTGCCAGCAGTTTCCAGGGACTCTCAGACCAAGAGACCCAGTACTTC. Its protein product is CASSFQGLSDQETQYF.

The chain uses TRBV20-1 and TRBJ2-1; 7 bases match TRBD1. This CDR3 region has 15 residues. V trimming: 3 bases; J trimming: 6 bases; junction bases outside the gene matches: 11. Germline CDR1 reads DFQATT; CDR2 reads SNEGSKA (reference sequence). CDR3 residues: CSARADRALGNEQFF. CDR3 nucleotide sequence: TGCAGTGCTAGGGCTGACAGGGCCCTGGGCAATGAGCAGTTCTTC.

CDR3 amino acids: CASSQSSLGQFF. In DNA, the CDR3 is TGTGCCAGCAGCCAGTCATCTTTAGGGCAGTTCTTC. The J gene is TRBJ2-1, the V gene TRBV3-1; the D is unclear. The V gene lost 3 bases and the J gene lost 12 bases, with 12 bases spanning the gap. Germline assignment: CDR1 LGHDT and CDR2 YNNKEL (reference sequence). The CDR3 extends over 12 amino acids.

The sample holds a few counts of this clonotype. The CDR3 DNA reads as TGTGCCATCATGGACAGGGCCTATGGCTACACCTTC. Amino acids: CAIMDRAYGYTF. The genes are TRBV10-3 and TRBJ1-2; 8 bases map to TRBD1. The germline V gene has CDR1 ENHRY and CDR2 SYGVKD. V shed 7 bases, J shed 4 bases, and the junction held 2 bases outside the gene matches. The CDR3 runs to 12 residues.

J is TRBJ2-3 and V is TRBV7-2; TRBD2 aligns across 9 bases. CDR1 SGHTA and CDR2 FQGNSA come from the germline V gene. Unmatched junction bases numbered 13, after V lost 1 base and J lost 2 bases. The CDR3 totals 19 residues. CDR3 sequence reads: CASSLVPSGKAWLTDTQYF. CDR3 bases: TGTGCCAGCAGCTTAGTCCCTAGCGGGAAGGCTTGGCTCACAGATACGCAGTATTTT.

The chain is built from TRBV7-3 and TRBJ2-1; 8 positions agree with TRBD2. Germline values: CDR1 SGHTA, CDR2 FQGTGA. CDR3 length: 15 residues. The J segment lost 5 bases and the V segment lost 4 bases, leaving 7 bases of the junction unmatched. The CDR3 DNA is TGTGCCAGCAGCTCTTCGGGACTAGTGGACAATGAGCAGTTCTTC. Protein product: CASSSSGLVDNEQFF.

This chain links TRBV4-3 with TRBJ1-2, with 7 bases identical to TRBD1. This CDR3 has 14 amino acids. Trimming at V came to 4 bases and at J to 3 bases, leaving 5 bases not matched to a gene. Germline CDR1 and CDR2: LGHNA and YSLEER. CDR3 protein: CASSRLTGDYGYTF. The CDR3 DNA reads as TGCGCCAGCAGCCGCTTAACAGGGGACTATGGCTACACCTTC.

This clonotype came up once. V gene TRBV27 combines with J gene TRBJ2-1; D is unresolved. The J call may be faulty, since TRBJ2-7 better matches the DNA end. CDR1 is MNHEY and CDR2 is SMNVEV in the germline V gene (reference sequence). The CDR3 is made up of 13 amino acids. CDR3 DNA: TGTGCCAGCAGGCCGAGTGACCCTCTGGAGCAGTACTTC. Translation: CASRPSDPLEQYF.

The CDR3 coding sequence is TGTGCCAGCAGTCAACGCGGACAGGGGATAGACGAGCAGTACTTC. The encoded protein is CASSQRGQGIDEQYF. This sequence joins TRBV6-5 and TRBJ2-7; TRBD1 matches 9 bases. The trim removed 5 bases at V and 5 bases at J, leaving 10 bases unmatched. The CDR3 is made up of 15 amino acids. Germline CDR1 reads MNHEY; CDR2 reads SVGAGI.

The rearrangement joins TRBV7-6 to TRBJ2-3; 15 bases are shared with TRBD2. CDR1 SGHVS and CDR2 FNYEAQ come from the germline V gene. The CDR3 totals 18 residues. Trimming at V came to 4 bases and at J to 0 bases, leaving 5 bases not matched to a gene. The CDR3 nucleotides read TGTGCCAGCAGCTCGGGACTAGCGGGAGGAGTAAGCACAGATACGCAGTATTTT. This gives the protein CASSSGLAGGVSTDTQYF.

CDR3 sequence: CASRPSGQPNYGYTF. The CDR3 DNA is TGTGCCAGCAGGCCCTCGGGGCAGCCGAACTATGGCTACACCTTC. The rearrangement links TRBV6-1 to TRBJ1-2; weak D call: TRBD1 (5 bases). V was shortened by 6 bases and J by 2 bases, with 16 bases between the two germline ends. The CDR3 contains 15 residues. The V gene's germline CDR1 is MNHNS and CDR2 SASEGT.

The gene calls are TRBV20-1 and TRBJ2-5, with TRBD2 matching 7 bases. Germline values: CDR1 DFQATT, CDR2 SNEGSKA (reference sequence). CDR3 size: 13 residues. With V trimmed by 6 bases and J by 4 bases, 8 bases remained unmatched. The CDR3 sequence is CSALLRGVETQYF. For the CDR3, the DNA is TGCAGTGCACTCCTACGGGGGGTAGAGACCCAGTACTTC.

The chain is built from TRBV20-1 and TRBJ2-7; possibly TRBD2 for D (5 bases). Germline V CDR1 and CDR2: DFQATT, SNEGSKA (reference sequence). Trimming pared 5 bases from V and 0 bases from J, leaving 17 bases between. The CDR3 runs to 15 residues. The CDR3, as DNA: TGCAGTGCTGGACCTTTTCGGGGAAGCTCCTACGAGCAGTACTTC. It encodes CSAGPFRGSSYEQYF.

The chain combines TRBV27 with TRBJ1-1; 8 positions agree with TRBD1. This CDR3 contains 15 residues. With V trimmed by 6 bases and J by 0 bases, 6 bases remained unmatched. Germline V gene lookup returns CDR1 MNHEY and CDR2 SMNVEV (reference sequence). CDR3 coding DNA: TGTGCCAGCAGCTTCAGGGGGCAACTGAACACTGAAGCTTTCTTT. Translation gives CASSFRGQLNTEAFF.

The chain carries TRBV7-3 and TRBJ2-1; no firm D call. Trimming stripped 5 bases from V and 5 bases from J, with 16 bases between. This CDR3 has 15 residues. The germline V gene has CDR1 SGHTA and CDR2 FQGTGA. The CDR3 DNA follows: TGTGCCAGCAGCCCCGTTGGGGTAGTGAACAATGAGCAGTTCTTC. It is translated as CASSPVGVVNNEQFF.

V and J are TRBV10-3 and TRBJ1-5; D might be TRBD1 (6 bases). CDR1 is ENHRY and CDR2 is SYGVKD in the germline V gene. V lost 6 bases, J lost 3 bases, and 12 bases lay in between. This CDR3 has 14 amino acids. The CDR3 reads CAISRGGDNQPQHF. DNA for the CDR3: TGTGCCATCAGCCGAGGGGGGGACAATCAGCCCCAGCATTTT.

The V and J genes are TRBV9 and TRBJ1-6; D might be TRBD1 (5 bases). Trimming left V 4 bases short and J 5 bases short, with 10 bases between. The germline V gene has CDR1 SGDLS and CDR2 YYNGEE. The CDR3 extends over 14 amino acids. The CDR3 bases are TGTGCCAGCAGCACGGGACCCGATAATTCACCCCTCCACTTT. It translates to CASSTGPDNSPLHF. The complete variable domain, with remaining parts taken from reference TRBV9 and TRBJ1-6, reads DSGVTQTPKHLITATGQRVTLRCSPRSGDLSVYWYQQSLDQGLQFLIQYYNGEERAKGNILERFSAQQFPDLHSELNLSSLELGDSALYFCASSTGPDNSPLHFGNGTRLTVT.

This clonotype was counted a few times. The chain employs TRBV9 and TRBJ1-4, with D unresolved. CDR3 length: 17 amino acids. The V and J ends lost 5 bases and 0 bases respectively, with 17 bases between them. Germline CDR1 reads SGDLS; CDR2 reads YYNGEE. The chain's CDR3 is CASSVGPGPATNEKLFF. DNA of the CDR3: TGTGCCAGCAGTGTTGGACCGGGCCCCGCAACTAATGAAAAACTGTTTTTT.

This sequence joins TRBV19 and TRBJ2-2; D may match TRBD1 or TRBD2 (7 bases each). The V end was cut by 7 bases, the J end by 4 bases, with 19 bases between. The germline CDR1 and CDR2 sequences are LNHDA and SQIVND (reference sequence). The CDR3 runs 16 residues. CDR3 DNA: TGTGCCAGTATGATGGGAGGGGGCGCAGTCACCGGGGAGCTGTTTTTT. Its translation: CASMMGGGAVTGELFF.

The CDR3 DNA reads TGTGCCAGCAGTTTATTGTTGACTAGCGGGAGTGCGTCCTACGAGCAGTACTTC. Residues: CASSLLLTSGSASYEQYF. The chain uses TRBV28 and TRBJ2-7, with 12 bases matching TRBD2. With V trimmed by 1 base and J by 1 base, 8 bases remained unmatched. The CDR3 is 18 residues long. Looked up from germline, CDR1 is MDHEN and CDR2 is SYDVKM.

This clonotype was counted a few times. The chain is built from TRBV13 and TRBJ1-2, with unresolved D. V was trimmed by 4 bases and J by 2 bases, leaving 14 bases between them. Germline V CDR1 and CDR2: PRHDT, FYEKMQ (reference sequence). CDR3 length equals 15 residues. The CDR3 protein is CASSSSGVLNYGYTF. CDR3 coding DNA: TGTGCCAGCAGCTCCTCGGGAGTACTCAACTATGGCTACACCTTC. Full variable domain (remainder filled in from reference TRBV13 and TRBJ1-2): AAGVIQSPRHLIKEKRETATLKCYPIPRHDTVYWYQQGPGQDPQFLISFYEKMQSDKGSIPDRFSAQQFSDYHSELNMSSLELGDSALYFCASSSSGVLNYGYTFGSGTRLTVV.

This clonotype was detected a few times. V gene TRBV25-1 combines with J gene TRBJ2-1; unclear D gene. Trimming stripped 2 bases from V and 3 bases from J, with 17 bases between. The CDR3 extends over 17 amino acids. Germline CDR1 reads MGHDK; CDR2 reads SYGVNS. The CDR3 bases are TGTGCCAGCAGTGAAAGTATCATCTCCGGTCTCTACAATGAGCAGTTCTTC. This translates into CASSESIISGLYNEQFF.

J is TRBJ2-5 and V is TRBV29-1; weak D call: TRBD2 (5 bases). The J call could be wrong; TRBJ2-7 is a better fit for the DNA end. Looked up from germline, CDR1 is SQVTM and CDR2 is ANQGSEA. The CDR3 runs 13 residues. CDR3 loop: CSIRGHSVNEQYF. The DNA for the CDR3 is TGCAGCATTCGAGGGCATAGTGTCAACGAGCAGTACTTC.

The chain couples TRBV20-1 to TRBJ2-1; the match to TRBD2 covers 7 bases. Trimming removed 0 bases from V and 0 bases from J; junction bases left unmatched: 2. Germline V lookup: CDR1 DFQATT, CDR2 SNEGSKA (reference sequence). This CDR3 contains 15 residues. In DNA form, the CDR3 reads TGCAGTGCTAGAGATGGCGGGAGCTCCTACAATGAGCAGTTCTTC. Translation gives CSARDGGSSYNEQFF.

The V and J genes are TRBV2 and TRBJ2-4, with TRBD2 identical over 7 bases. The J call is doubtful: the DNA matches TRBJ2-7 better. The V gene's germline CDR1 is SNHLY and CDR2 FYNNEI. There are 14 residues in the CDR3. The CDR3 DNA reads TGTGCCAGCAGCGGGGCGGGAGTGCTGGACGAGCAGTACTTC. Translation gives CASSGAGVLDEQYF.

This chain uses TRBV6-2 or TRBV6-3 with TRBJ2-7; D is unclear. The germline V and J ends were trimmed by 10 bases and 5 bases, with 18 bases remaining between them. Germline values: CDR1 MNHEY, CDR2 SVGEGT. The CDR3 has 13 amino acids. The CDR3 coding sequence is TGTGCCACCTCAGAGAATAGCCGCCACGAGCAGTACTTC. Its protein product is CATSENSRHEQYF.

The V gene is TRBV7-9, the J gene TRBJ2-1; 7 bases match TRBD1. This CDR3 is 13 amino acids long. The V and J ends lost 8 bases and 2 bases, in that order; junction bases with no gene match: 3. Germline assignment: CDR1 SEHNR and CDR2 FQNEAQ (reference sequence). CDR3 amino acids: CASGQDTYNEQFF. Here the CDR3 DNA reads TGTGCCAGCGGACAGGATACCTACAATGAGCAGTTCTTC.

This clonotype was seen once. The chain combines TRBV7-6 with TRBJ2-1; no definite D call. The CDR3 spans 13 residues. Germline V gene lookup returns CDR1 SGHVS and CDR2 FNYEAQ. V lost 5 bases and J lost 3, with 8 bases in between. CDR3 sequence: CASSGDVYNEQFF. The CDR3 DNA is TGTGCCAGCAGCGGAGACGTCTACAATGAGCAGTTCTTC.